This T cell receptor (beta chain) was identified in a study of beta chain features in type 1 diabetes. Whole-study context: Age and gender were similar between patients and healthy donors, as were cell yields. The study, taken as a whole, reports: For cells with high TCR expression, cDNA sequencing could yield over-representation. Diminished insertions and augmented deletions at VDJ junctions characterized type 1 diabetes patients. Moderate but significant shortening of TCRB CDR3s was recorded in all four CD4+ subsets from Type 1 diabetes patients.

With regard to this clone: Its specificity is not known.

This CDR3 has 15 amino acids. CDR1 is MDHEN and CDR2 is SYDVKM in the germline V gene. Germline trimming cut 5 bases from V and 7 bases from J; bases unmatched to any gene: 8. TCRB transcripts that were expressed got sequenced, as all of the isolated RNA had been reverse transcribed. Measured with immunoSEQ multiplex PCR; TCRdb has only the in-frame clones, and not every one. The repertoire holds 600,000 to 700,000 clones, about an eighth seen once, with roughly 0.11% in the top ten. Purities over 95% were achieved in all sorted populations. Sequenced material: naive CD4+ T cells from blood. The source of this sequence is a man aged 25 to 40 with type 1 diabetes. The chain recombines TRBV28 with TRBJ2-1; 10 bases agree with TRBD1. CDR3 in DNA: TGTGCCAGCAGTATAGGGACAGGGGTTTTGAATGAGCAGTTCTTC. Protein product: CASSIGTGVLNEQFF.